This entry lists 21 T cell receptor beta chains sequenced from one sample in a study of shared clonotypes between healthy human individuals. TCRdb keeps only in-frame clones here, not all; method: immunoSEQ multiplex PCR. This sample has 600,000 to 700,000 clones, with around four fifths found just once. The material sequenced was memory CD4+ T cells sorted from blood. Noted subset: CD45RA-negative fraction. Every receptor here comes from a woman aged 25 to 39 in good health.

The V gene is TRBV5-1, the J gene TRBJ2-3, with D possibly TRBD1 on 5 matching bases. The CDR3 contains 14 residues. Per germline, CDR1 SGHRS and CDR2 YFSETQ. Deletions cut 2 bases from V and 0 bases from J, with 7 bases between. CDR3: CASSFHRSTDTQYF. The CDR3 DNA is TGCGCCAGCAGCTTCCACAGGAGCACAGATACGCAGTATTTT.

The CDR3: CASSESQGQGVFPDTQYF. CDR3 coding DNA: TGCGCCAGCAGTGAGTCACAAGGACAGGGGGTATTTCCAGATACGCAGTATTTT. The chain is built from TRBV10-1 and TRBJ2-3; 10 positions agree with TRBD1. The length of the CDR3 is 18 residues. Germline V gives CDR1 WNHNN, CDR2 SYGVQD (reference sequence). The J segment lost 4 bases and the V segment lost 0 bases, leaving 10 bases of the junction unmatched.

This chain links TRBV19 with TRBJ1-1; D is perhaps TRBD1 (6 bases). V lost 5 bases to trimming and J lost 3 bases, with 13 bases between them. Germline V gene lookup returns CDR1 LNHDA and CDR2 SQIVND (reference sequence). The CDR3 runs 14 residues. CDR3 nucleotide sequence: TGTGCCAGTAGTGAAGGGGGTCTGGACACTGAAGCTTTCTTT. It codes for CASSEGGLDTEAFF.

This chain links TRBV27 with TRBJ1-6; unclear D gene. The CDR3 has 13 amino acids. The germline gives CDR1 MNHEY, CDR2 SMNVEV (reference sequence). Trimming removed 1 base from V and 6 bases from J, with 4 bases in between. Here the CDR3 DNA reads TGTGCCAGCAGTTTATTCAGTAATTCACCCCTCCACTTT. It translates to CASSLFSNSPLHF.

The chain couples TRBV21-1 to TRBJ2-5. TRBV21-1 is labeled a pseudogene. The CDR3 loop spans 13 amino acids. CDR3 in DNA: TGTGCCAGCATCTCCCTAACGGATGAGACCCAGTACTTC. Its protein product is CASISLTDETQYF.

Many counts were recorded for this clone. The chain uses TRBV7-2 and TRBJ2-2, with 9 bases fitting TRBD1. The CDR3 is 16 amino acids. J was trimmed by 7 bases and V by 0 bases; bases with no gene match: 6. Germline loops: CDR1 SGHTA, CDR2 FQGNSA. CDR3 in amino acids: CASSLAGQGLGGELFF. CDR3 DNA sequence: TGTGCCAGCAGCTTAGCGGGACAGGGTCTCGGCGGGGAGCTGTTTTTT.

As concerns this clone: The same CDR3 can be traced to other DNA sequences in this sample. This rearrangement joins TRBV18 to TRBJ2-3, with D unresolved. CDR1 is KGHSH and CDR2 is LQKENI in the germline V gene. V was trimmed by 3 bases and J by 3 bases, leaving 1 base between them. This CDR3 spans 11 amino acids. The CDR3 spells CASSPTDTQYF. In DNA, the CDR3 is TGTGCCAGCTCACCGACAGATACGCAGTATTTT. Full variable domain (remainder filled in from reference TRBV18 and TRBJ2-3): NAGVMQNPRHLVRRRGQEARLRCSPMKGHSHVYWYRQLPEEGLKFMVYLQKENIIDESGMPKERFSAEFPKEGPSILRIQQVVRGDSAAYFCASSPTDTQYFGPGTRLTVL.

This chain links TRBV9 with TRBJ2-5; weak D call: TRBD2 (5 bases). The germline CDR1 and CDR2 sequences are SGDLS and YYNGEE. V lost 4 bases and J 1 base, leaving 14 bases between the germline ends. The CDR3 has 15 residues. DNA of the CDR3: TGTGCCAGCAGCCCAGGTGGAACTAGCCAAGAGACCCAGTACTTC. This sequence encodes CASSPGGTSQETQYF.

V gene TRBV6-1 combines with J gene TRBJ2-1; possibly TRBD2 for D (6 bases). V was pared by 1 base and J by 4 bases, with 11 bases between. The CDR3 totals 15 residues. In germline, CDR1 is MNHNS, CDR2 SASEGT. DNA for the CDR3: TGTGCCAGCAGTGAAGGGAGGCGGGATTACAATGAGCAGTTCTTC. It translates to CASSEGRRDYNEQFF.

There are a few counts of this clone. The gene calls are TRBV25-1 and TRBJ2-1; D is undetermined. From germline, CDR1 is MGHDK and CDR2 SYGVNS. The length of the CDR3 is 11 residues. V was pared by 10 bases and J by 5 bases, with 9 bases between. The CDR3 sequence: CATRIHNEQFF. DNA of the CDR3: TGTGCCACCCGTATTCACAATGAGCAGTTCTTC.

The chain carries TRBV2 and TRBJ2-5; D uncertain. The CDR3 consists of 16 residues. Trimming left V 4 bases short and J 4 bases short, with 19 bases between. Germline V gives CDR1 SNHLY, CDR2 FYNNEI. In DNA form, the CDR3 reads TGTGCCAGCAGTGCACGAGATGTGGCAGGTTTAGAGACCCAGTACTTC. Translating gives CASSARDVAGLETQYF.

J is TRBJ1-2 and V is TRBV6-4; TRBD1 agrees at 11 bases. The ends lost 2 bases at V and 4 bases at J; junction bases unmatched: 9. Germline CDR1 is MRHNA and CDR2 is SNTAGT. The CDR3 totals 17 residues. The CDR3 loop is CASSDRRTGGKTYGYTF. In DNA form, the CDR3 reads TGTGCCAGCAGTGACCGCCGGACAGGGGGCAAGACCTATGGCTACACCTTC.

This chain connects TRBV20-1 to TRBJ1-2; D is uncertain. This CDR3 has 10 amino acids. CDR1 DFQATT and CDR2 SNEGSKA come from the germline V gene (reference sequence). Trimming took off 4 bases at V and 9 bases at J, with 9 bases between the two ends. The CDR3 region is CSATGERYTF. The DNA for the CDR3 is TGCAGTGCTACGGGCGAGCGCTACACCTTC.

V gene TRBV28 combines with J gene TRBJ1-2; D possibly corresponds to TRBD1 (5 bases). The CDR3 consists of 14 residues. V was clipped by 5 bases and J by 8 bases, with 18 bases between them. CDR1 and CDR2 from the germline V gene are MDHEN and SYDVKM. CDR3 coding DNA: TGTGCCAGCAGTCCCTCGGGGGGGTTTAGAGGCTACACCTTC. This gives the protein CASSPSGGFRGYTF.

The V and J genes are TRBV27 and TRBJ1-2, with a weak D call TRBD1 (5 bases). Germline V gene sequence: CDR1 MNHEY, CDR2 SMNVEV (reference sequence). This CDR3 contains 13 residues. The V and J ends lost 0 bases and 8 bases respectively, with 10 bases between them. The CDR3 sequence is CASSLSYEGGYTF. CDR3 nucleotides: TGTGCCAGCAGTTTATCGTATGAGGGGGGCTACACCTTC.

The chain recombines TRBV4-1 with TRBJ2-3, with D unclear. Germline V gene data show CDR1 as MGHRA and CDR2 as YSYEKL. This CDR3 contains 16 residues. The ends were cut back, 0 bases at V and 2 bases at J, with 12 bases in the middle. The CDR3 is CASSQDSTVVTDTQYF. The CDR3 DNA follows: TGCGCCAGCAGCCAAGACAGCACAGTTGTCACAGATACGCAGTATTTT.

This clone was seen at least ten times. This chain joins TRBV4-1 and TRBJ2-7; D gene uncertain. V was shortened by 3 bases and J by 2 bases, with 14 bases between the two germline ends. The germline gives CDR1 MGHRA, CDR2 YSYEKL. The CDR3 contains 15 residues. The CDR3: CASSQHQGNAYEQYF. The CDR3, as DNA: TGCGCCAGCAGCCAGCACCAAGGGAACGCCTACGAGCAGTACTTC.

The gene calls are TRBV6-6 and TRBJ1-2, with a tentative D call TRBD1 (5 bases). The CDR3 extends over 14 amino acids. The V and J ends lost 6 bases and 1 base respectively, with 12 bases between them. Germline V lookup: CDR1 MNHNY, CDR2 SVGAGI (reference sequence). CDR3 nucleotides: TGTGCCAGCAGCCCCGACAGAAGTAACTATGGCTACACCTTC. Its translation is CASSPDRSNYGYTF.

Notes on this clone: Other nucleotide sequences from this sample produce the same CDR3. The chain links TRBV2 to TRBJ2-5, with D perhaps being TRBD1 or TRBD2 (7 bases each). Per the germline V gene, CDR1 is SNHLY and CDR2 is FYNNEI. The CDR3 has 14 residues. V was trimmed by 2 bases and J by 4 bases, leaving 11 bases between them. The CDR3 spells CASSEQGEGETQYF. The CDR3 DNA is TGTGCCAGCAGTGAACAGGGGGAGGGAGAGACCCAGTACTTC. Full variable domain (missing parts from reference TRBV2 and TRBJ2-5): EPEVTQTPSHQVTQMGQEVILRCVPISNHLYFYWYRQILGQKVEFLVSFYNNEISEKSEIFDDQFSVERPDGSNFTLKIRSTKLEDSAMYFCASSEQGEGETQYFGPGTRLLVL.

V is TRBV7-2 and J is TRBJ2-5, with 12 bases fitting TRBD2. Germline CDR1 is SGHTA and CDR2 is FQGNSA. Germline trimming cut 1 base from V and 2 bases from J; bases unmatched to any gene: 8. The length of the CDR3 is 18 residues. CDR3 protein: CASSLVGLAGGKQETQYF. The CDR3 DNA is TGTGCCAGCAGCTTAGTCGGCCTAGCGGGAGGGAAACAAGAGACCCAGTACTTC. Full variable domain (outside the CDR3, taken from reference TRBV7-2 and TRBJ2-5): GAGVSQSPSNKVTEKGKDVELRCDPISGHTALYWYRQSLGQGLEFLIYFQGNSAPDKSGLPSDRFSAERTGGSVSTLTIQRTQQEDSAVYLCASSLVGLAGGKQETQYFGPGTRLLVL.

This chain links TRBV5-1 with TRBJ1-5; weak D call: TRBD1 (6 bases). The CDR3 consists of 14 residues. Germline lookup yields CDR1 SGHRS and CDR2 YFSETQ. The germline V and J ends were trimmed by 1 base and 7 bases, with 12 bases remaining between them. The CDR3 reads CASSLSGRGQPQHF. CDR3 nucleotides: TGCGCCAGCAGCTTGAGTGGCAGGGGCCAGCCCCAGCATTTT. Full variable domain (remainder filled in from reference TRBV5-1 and TRBJ1-5): KAGVTQTPRYLIKTRGQQVTLSCSPISGHRSVSWYQQTPGQGLQFLFEYFSETQRNKGNFPGRFSGRQFSNSRSEMNVSTLELGDSALYLCASSLSGRGQPQHFGDGTRLSIL.